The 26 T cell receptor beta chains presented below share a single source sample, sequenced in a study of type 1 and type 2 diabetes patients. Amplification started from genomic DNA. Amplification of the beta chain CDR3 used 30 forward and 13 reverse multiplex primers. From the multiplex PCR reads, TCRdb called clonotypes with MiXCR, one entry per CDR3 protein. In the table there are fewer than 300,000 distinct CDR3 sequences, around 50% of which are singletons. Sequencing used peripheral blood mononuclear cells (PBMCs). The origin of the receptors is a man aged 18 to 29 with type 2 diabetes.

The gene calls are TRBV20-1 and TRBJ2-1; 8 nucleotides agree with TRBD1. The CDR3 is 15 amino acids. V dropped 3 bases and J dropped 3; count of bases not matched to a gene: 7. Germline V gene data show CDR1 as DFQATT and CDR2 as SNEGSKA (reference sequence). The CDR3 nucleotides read TGCAGTGCTAGCTCCCCCGGGACAGGCTACAATGAGCAGTTCTTC. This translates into CSASSPGTGYNEQFF.

The CDR3 DNA follows: TGTGCCAGCAGTGTCAAGGGGACCTCTAACTATGGCTACACCTTC. It translates to CASSVKGTSNYGYTF. This chain connects TRBV6-1 to TRBJ1-2, with TRBD1 as a possible D gene (5 bases). The V gene's germline CDR1 is MNHNS and CDR2 SASEGT. V lost 4 bases, J lost 0 bases, and 12 bases lay in between. CDR3 length equals 15 residues.

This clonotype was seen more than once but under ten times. The CDR3 nucleotides read TGTGCCAGCTCACCTACGGACAGGATGAACACTGAAGCTTTCTTT. It translates to CASSPTDRMNTEAFF. The chain carries TRBV18 and TRBJ1-1, with 7 bases aligning to TRBD1. With V trimmed by 3 bases and J by 0 bases, 4 bases remained unmatched. Germline V CDR1 and CDR2: KGHSH, LQKENI. This CDR3 is 15 amino acids long.

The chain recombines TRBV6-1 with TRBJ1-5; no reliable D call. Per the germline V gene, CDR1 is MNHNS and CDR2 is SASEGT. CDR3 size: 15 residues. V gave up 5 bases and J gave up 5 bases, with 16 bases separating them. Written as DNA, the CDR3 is TGTGCCAGCAGTTACCAGTTTGGTTATGATCAGCCCCAGCATTTT. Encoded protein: CASSYQFGYDQPQHF.

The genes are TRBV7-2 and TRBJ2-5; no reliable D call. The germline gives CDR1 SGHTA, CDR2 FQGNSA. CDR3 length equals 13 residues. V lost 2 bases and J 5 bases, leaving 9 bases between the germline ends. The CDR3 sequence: CASSLYLRETQYF. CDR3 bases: TGTGCCAGCAGCTTATATCTTAGGGAGACCCAGTACTTC.

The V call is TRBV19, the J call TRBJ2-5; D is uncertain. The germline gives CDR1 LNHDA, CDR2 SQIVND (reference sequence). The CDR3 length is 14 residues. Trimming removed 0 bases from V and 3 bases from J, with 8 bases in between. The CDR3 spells CASSIDFGEETQYF. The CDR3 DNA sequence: TGTGCCAGTAGTATAGATTTCGGAGAAGAGACCCAGTACTTC.

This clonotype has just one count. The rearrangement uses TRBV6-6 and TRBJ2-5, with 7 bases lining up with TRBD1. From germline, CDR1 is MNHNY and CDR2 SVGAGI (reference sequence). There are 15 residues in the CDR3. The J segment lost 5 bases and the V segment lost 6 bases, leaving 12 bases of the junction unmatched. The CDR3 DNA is TGTGCCAGCAGCCGACAAAGGGGGCTGGGGGAGACCCAGTACTTC. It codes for CASSRQRGLGETQYF.

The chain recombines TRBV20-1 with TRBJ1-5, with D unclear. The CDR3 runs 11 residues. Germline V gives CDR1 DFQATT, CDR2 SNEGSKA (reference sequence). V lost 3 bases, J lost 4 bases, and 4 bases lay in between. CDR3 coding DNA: TGCAGTGCTAGCGGGAATCAGCCCCAGCATTTT. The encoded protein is CSASGNQPQHF.

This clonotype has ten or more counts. The CDR3 nucleotides read TGTGCCAGCAGACGAGGGCTTCAAGAGACCCAGTACTTC. Translated, it gives CASRRGLQETQYF. The chain carries TRBV7-8 and TRBJ2-5, with D possibly being TRBD2 (5 bases). The germline V gene has CDR1 SGHVS and CDR2 FQNEAQ. The CDR3 runs to 13 residues. Deletions cut 6 bases from V and 2 bases from J, with 10 bases between.

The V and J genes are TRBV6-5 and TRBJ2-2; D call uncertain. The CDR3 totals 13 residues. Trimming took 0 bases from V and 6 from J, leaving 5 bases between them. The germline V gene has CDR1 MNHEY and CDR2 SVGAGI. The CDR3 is CASSYSTAGELFF. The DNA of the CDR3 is TGTGCCAGCAGTTACTCGACGGCCGGGGAGCTGTTTTTT.

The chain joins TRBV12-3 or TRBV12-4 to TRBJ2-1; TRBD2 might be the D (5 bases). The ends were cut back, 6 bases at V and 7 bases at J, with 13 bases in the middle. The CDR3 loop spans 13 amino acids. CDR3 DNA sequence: TGTGCCAGCAGCCAGGCGGACTCGAATGAGCAGTTCTTC. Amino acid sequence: CASSQADSNEQFF.

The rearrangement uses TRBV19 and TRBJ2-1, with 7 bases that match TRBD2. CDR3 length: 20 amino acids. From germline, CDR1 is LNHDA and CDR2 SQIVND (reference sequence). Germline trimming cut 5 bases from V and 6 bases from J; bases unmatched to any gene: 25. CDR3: CASSPWASGYQPDPLNEQFF. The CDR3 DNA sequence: TGTGCCAGTAGTCCCTGGGCTAGCGGATACCAGCCAGACCCTCTCAATGAGCAGTTCTTC.

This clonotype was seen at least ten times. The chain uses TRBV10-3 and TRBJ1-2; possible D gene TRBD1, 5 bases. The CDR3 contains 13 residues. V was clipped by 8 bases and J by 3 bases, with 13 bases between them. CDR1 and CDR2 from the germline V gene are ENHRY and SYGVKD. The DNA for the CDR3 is TGTGCCATCGGGGAGGGGTTGGACTATGGCTACACCTTC. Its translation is CAIGEGLDYGYTF.

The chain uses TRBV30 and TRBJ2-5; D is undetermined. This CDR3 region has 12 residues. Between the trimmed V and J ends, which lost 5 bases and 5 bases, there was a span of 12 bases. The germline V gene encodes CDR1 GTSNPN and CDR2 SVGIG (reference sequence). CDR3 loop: CAWLRLGETQYF. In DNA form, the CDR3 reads TGTGCCTGGCTAAGGCTGGGCGAGACCCAGTACTTC.

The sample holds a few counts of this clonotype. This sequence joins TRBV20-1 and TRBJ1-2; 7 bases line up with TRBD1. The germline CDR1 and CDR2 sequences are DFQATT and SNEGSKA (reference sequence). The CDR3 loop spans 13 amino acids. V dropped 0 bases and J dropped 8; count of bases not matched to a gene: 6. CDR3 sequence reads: CSARDPGGVGYTF. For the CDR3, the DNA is TGCAGTGCTAGAGATCCAGGGGGTGTAGGCTACACCTTC.

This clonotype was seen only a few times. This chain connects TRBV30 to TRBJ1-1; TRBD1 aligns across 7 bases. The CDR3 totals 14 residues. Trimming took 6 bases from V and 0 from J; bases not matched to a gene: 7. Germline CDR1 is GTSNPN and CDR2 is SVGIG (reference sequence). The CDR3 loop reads CACTRDSMNTEAFF. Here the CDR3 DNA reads TGTGCCTGTACCCGGGACAGCATGAACACTGAAGCTTTCTTT.

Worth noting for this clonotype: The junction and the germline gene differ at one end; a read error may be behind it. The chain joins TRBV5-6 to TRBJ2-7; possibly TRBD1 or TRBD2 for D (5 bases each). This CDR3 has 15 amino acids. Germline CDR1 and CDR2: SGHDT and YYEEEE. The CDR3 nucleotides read TGTACCAGCAGCTTGAGGGGTTATAGGAAGTACGAGCAGTACTTC. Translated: CTSSLRGYRKYEQYF. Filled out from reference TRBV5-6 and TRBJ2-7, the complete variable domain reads DAGVTQSPTHLIKTRGQQVTLRCSPKSGHDTVSWYQQALGQGPQFIFQYYEEEERQRGNFPDRFSGHQFPNYSSELNVNALLLGDSALYLCTSSLRGYRKYEQYFGPGTRLTVT.

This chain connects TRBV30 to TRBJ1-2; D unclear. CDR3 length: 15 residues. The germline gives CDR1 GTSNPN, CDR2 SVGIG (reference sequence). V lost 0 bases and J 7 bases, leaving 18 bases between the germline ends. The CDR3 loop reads CAWSVCPRLMSGYTF. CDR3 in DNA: TGTGCCTGGAGTGTATGCCCGAGACTCATGAGTGGCTACACCTTC.

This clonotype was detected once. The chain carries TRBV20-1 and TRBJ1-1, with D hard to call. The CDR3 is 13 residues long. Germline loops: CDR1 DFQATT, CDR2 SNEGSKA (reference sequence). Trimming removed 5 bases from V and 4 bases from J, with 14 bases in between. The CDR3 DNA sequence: TGCAGTGCTCGTAGGGAAGGAGGCACTGAAGCTTTCTTT. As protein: CSARREGGTEAFF.

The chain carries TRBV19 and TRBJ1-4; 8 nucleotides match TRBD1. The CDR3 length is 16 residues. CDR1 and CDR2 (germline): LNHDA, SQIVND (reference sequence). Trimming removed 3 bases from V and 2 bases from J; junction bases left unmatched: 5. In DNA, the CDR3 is TGTGCCAGTAGTATGGACAGGGAGGGGACTAATGAAAAACTGTTTTTT. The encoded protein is CASSMDREGTNEKLFF.

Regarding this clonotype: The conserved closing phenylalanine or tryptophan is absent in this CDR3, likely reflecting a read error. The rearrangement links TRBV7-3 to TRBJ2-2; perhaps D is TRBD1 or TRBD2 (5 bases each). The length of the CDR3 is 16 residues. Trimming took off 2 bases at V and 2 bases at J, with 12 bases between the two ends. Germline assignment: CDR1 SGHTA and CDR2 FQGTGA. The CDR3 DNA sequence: TGTGCCAGCAGCTTAGAGGGGCCAGCTAACACCGGGGAGCTGTTTGTT. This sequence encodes CASSLEGPANTGELFV.

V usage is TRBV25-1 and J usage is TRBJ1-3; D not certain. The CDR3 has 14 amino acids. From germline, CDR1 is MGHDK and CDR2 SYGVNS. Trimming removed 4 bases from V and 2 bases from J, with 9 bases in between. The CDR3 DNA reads TGTGCCAGCAGTGCACATCGTACTGGAAACACCATATATTTT. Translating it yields CASSAHRTGNTIYF. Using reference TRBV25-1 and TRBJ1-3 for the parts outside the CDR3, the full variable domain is EADIYQTPRYLVIGTGKKITLECSQTMGHDKMYWYQQDPGMELHLIHYSYGVNSTEKGDLSSESTVSRIRTEHFPLTLESARPSHTSQYLCASSAHRTGNTIYFGEGSWLTVV.

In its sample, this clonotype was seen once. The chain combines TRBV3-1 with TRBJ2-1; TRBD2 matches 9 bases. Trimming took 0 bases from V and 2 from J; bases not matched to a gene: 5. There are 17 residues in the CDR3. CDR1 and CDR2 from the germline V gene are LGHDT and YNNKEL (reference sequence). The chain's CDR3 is CASSQDQASGAYNEQFF. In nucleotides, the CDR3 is TGTGCCAGCAGCCAAGATCAGGCTAGCGGGGCCTACAATGAGCAGTTCTTC.

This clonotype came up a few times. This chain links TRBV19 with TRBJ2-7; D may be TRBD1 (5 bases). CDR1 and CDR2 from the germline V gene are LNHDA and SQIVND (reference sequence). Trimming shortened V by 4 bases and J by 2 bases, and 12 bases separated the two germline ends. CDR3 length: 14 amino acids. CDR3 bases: TGTGCCAGTAGTACTCCAGGGCTTACCTACGAGCAGTACTTC. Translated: CASSTPGLTYEQYF.

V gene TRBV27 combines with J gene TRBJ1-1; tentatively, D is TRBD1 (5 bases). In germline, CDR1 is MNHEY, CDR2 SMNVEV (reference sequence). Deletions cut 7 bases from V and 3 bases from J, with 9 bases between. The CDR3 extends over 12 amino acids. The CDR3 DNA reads TGTGCCAGCATGGGGGTATACACTGAAGCTTTCTTT. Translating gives CASMGVYTEAFF.

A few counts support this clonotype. The CDR3 DNA reads as TGTGCCAGCAGCTTAGATGCGGGGGGAACAGATACGCAGTATTTT. This codes for CASSLDAGGTDTQYF. This chain joins TRBV7-2 and TRBJ2-3, with TRBD2 identical over 8 bases. Looked up from germline, CDR1 is SGHTA and CDR2 is FQGNSA. J was trimmed by 3 bases and V by 1 base; bases with no gene match: 3. The CDR3 is made up of 15 amino acids.